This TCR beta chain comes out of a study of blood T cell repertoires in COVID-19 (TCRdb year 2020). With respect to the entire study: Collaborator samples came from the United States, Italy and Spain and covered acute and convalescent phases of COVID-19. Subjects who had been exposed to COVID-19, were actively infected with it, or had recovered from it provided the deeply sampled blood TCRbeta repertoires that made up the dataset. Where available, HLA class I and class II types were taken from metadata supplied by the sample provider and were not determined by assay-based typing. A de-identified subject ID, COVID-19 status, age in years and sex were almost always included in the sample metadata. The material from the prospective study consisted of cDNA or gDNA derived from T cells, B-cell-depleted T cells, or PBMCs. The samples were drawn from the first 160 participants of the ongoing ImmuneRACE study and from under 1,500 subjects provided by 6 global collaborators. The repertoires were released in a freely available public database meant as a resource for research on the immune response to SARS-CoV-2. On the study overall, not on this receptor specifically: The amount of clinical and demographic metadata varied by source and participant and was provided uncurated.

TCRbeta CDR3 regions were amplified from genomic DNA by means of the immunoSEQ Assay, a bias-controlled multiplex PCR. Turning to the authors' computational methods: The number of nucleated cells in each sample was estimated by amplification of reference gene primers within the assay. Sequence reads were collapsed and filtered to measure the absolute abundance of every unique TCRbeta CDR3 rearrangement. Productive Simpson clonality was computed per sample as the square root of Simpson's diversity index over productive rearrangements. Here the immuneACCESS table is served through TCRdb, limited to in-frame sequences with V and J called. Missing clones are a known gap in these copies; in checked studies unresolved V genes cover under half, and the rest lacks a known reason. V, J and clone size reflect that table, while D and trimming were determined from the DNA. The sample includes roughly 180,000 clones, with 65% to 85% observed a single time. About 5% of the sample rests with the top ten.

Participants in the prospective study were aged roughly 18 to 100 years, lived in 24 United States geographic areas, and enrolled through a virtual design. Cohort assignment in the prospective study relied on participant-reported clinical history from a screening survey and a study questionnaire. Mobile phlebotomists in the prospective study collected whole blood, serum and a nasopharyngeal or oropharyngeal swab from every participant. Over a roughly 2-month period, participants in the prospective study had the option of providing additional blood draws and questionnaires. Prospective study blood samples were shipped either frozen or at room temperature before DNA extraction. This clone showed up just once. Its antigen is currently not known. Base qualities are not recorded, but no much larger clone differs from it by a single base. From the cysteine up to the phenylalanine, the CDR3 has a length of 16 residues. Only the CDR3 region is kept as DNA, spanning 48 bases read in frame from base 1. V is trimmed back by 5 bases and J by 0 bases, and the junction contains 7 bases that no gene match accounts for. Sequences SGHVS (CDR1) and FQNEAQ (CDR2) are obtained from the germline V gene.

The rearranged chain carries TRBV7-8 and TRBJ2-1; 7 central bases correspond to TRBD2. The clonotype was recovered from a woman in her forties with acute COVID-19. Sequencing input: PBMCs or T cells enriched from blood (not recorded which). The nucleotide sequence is TGTGCCAGCAGCCAAGCCGGGGGGAGCTCCTACAATGAGCAGTTCTTC. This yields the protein CASSQAGGSSYNEQFF. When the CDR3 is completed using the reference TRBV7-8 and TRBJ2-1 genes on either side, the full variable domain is GAGVSQSPRYKVAKRGQDVALRCDPISGHVSLFWYQQALGQGPEFLTYFQNEAQLDKSGLPSDRFFAERPEGSVSTLKIQRTQQEDSAVYLCASSQAGGSSYNEQFFGPGTRLTVL.